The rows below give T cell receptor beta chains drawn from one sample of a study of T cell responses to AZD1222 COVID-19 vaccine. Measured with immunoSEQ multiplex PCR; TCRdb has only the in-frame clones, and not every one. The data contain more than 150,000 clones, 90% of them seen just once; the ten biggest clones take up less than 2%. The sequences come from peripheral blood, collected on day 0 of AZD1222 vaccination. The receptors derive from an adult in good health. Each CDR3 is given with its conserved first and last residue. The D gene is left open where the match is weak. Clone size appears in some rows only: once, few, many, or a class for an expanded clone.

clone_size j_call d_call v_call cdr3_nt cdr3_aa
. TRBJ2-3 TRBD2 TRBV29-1 TGCAGCGTTAAAGTGGCGGGAGGCGGCACAGATACGCAGTATTTT CSVKVAGGGTDTQYF
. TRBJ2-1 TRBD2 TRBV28 TGTGCCAGCAGAGTTAGCGGGAGGGAGCAGTTCTTC CASRVSGREQFF
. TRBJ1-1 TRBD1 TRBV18 TGTGCCAGCTCACCAGACAGGGGATACACTGAAGCTTTCTTT CASSPDRGYTEAFF
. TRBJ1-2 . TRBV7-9 TGTGCCAGCAGCTCTCCGGGAGGGGCCTATGGCTACACCTTC CASSSPGGAYGYTF
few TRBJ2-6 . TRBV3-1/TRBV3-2 TGTGCCAGCACCTTCGGCGTCTCTGGGGCCAACGTCCTGACTTTC CASTFGVSGANVLTF
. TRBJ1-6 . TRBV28 TGTGCCAGCAGTTTCCAGCCATTACGAAATTCACCCCTCCACTTT CASSFQPLRNSPLHF
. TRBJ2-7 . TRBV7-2 TGTGCCAGCAGCGTGACAGGTGTTACCTCCTACGAGCAGTACTTC CASSVTGVTSYEQYF
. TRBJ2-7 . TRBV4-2 TGTGCCAGCAGCCAAGGAGGCAATTCCTACGAGCAGTACTTC CASSQGGNSYEQYF
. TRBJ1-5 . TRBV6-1 TGTGCCAGCAGTGAAGCATCGGGGGTTGGTCAGCCCCAGCATTTT CASSEASGVGQPQHF
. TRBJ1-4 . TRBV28 TGTGCCAGCAGCCCAATCAGGGTAACTAATGAAAAACTGTTTTTT CASSPIRVTNEKLFF
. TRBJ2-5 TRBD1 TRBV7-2 TGTGCCAGCAGCTCCGGACAGGGAGAGACCCAGTACTTC CASSSGQGETQYF
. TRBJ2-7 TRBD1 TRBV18 TGTGCCAGCTCACCGACGGGACAGGGCTCCTACGAGCAGTACTTC CASSPTGQGSYEQYF
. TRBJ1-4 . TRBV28 TGTGCCAGCAGTTCCATTCGGGAAAAACTGTTTTTT CASSSIREKLFF
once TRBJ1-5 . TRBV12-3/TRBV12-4 TGTGCCAGCAGTTTTGACATCAATCAGCCCCAGCATTTT CASSFDINQPQHF
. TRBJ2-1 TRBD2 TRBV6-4 TGTGCCAGCAGTGGGGCAGGAGCGGGAGTTAATGAGCAGTTCTTC CASSGAGAGVNEQFF
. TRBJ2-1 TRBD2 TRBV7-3 TGTGCCAGCAGCCAAAGTAGCGGGATAGGCAATGAGCAGTTCTTC CASSQSSGIGNEQFF
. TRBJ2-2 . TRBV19 TGTGCCAGTAGTATCAGGGGGGCTAGCCGTAATCCCCGGGAGCTGTTTTTT CASSIRGASRNPRELFF
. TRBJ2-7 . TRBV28 TGTGCCAGCAGTTTATTTCCACAGGGAGGGTCCGAGCAGTACTTC CASSLFPQGGSEQYF
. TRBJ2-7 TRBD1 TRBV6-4 TGTGCCAGCATACGGACAGGAAGCTCCTACGAGCAGTACTTC CASIRTGSSYEQYF
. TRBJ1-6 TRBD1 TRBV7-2 TGTGCCAGCAGCTTAGAGGGGGCCGTTCAGACACCCCTCCACTTT CASSLEGAVQTPLHF
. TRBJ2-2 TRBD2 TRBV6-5 TGTGCCAGCAGGAATAGCGGGAAGAACACCGGGGAGCTGTTTTTT CASRNSGKNTGELFF
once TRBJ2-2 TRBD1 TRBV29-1 TGCAGCGTGCGTATACCGGGACAGGTGAACACCGGGGAGCTGTTTTTT CSVRIPGQVNTGELFF